This T cell receptor (beta chain) originates from a study of identical twins. TCRdb itself ran the 5' RACE reads through MiXCR, one entry per CDR3 protein. Counted here are about 200,000 distinct CDR3 sequences, 6.5% to 8% occurring once; the ten biggest clones make up 13% to 15%. This clonotype was found a few times. CDR1 is SQVTM and CDR2 is ANQGSEA in the germline V gene. The CDR3 is 15 residues long. V was pared by 0 bases and J by 5 bases, with 7 bases of the junction left unmatched. These same records also appear under a second study, on T cells expressing NK-cell markers.

The sequenced sample was CD8+ T cells sorted from blood. The origin of this receptor is a woman under 30 in good health. The chain has TRBV29-1 and TRBJ1-3; 7 nucleotides align to TRBD1. In DNA form, the CDR3 reads TGCAGCGTTGAAGAAACCAGACAGGGCAGAAACACCATATATTTT. Translated: CSVEETRQGRNTIYF.